This record covers a single T cell receptor (beta chain). No antigen is known for it. Profiled with immunoSEQ multiplex PCR; TCRdb holds only in-frame clones, not every one. The sample lists under 700,000 clones, around 96% occurring once. Trimming took off 4 bases at V and 0 bases at J, with 11 bases between the two ends. The germline V gene has CDR1 SGDLS and CDR2 YYNGEE. CDR3 length: 14 residues. CD45RO negativity and positive selection for CCR7 defined naive CD8 cells, a population that excluded terminally differentiated effector memory CD45RA+ cells. This sample is drawn from a study of shared clonotypes between healthy human individuals. Study details: Participating donors consisted of two women and three men aged 18 to 49.

Regarding the study as a whole: Non-shared clonotypes showed lower generation probabilities than clonotypes common to all four donors.

Sequences were obtained from naive CD8+ T cells sorted from blood. The TCR comes from a woman aged 25 to 39 in good health. This rearrangement joins TRBV9 to TRBJ2-7; no clear D gene. CDR3 coding DNA: TGTGCCAGCAGCACGTCCACCGGCTCCTACGAGCAGTACTTC. Translating it yields CASSTSTGSYEQYF.